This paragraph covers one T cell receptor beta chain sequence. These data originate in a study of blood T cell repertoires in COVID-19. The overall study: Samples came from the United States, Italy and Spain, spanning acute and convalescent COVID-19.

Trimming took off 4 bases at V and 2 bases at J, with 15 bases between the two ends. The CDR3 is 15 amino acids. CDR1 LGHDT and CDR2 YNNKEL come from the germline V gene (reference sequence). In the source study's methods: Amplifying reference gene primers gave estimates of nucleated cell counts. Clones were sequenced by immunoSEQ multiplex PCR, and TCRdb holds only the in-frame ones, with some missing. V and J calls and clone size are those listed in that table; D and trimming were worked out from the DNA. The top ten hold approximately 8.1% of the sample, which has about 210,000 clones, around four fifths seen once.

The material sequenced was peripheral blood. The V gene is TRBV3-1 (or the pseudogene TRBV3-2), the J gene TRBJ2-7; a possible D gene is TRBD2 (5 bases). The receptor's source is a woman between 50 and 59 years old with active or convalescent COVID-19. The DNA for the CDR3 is TGTGCCAGCAGCCCAGACCCAGGAGGTGCCTACGAGCAGTACTTC. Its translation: CASSPDPGGAYEQYF.